The 21 T cell receptor beta chains given below trace back to one sample, sequenced in a study of blood T cell repertoires in COVID-19. Method: immunoSEQ multiplex PCR; TCRdb's copy keeps in-frame clones and lacks some. This table has 27,000 or so clones, approximately 80% appearing once. Sequencing was done on a sample of peripheral blood. The receptors shown here come from a man between 65 and 85 years old with acute or convalescent COVID-19.

The rearrangement links TRBV7-2 to TRBJ1-6; a weak D match, TRBD1 (6 bases). CDR3 size: 14 residues. Trimming took 5 bases from V and 5 from J, leaving 10 bases between them. The germline V gene has CDR1 SGHTA and CDR2 FQGNSA. Here the CDR3 reads CASSPTGDNSPLHF. In DNA, the CDR3 is TGTGCCAGCAGCCCGACAGGAGATAATTCACCCCTCCACTTT.

The sample holds one count of this clone. The rearrangement links TRBV5-6 to TRBJ2-3, with 8 bases lining up with TRBD2. The CDR3 runs 16 residues. Trimming at V came to 1 base and at J to 5 bases, leaving 9 bases not matched to a gene. Germline V gene data show CDR1 as SGHDT and CDR2 as YYEEEE. CDR3: CASSLRLAGSRDTQYF. DNA of the CDR3: TGTGCCAGCAGCTTGAGGTTAGCGGGATCGAGAGATACGCAGTATTTT.

The rearrangement joins TRBV30 to TRBJ2-7; D ambiguous. This CDR3 comprises 11 residues. CDR1 is GTSNPN, CDR2 SVGIG, per germline (reference sequence). The V end was cut by 1 base, the J end by 5 bases, with 6 bases between. Here the CDR3 reads CAWSAIHEQYF. CDR3 coding DNA: TGTGCCTGGAGTGCCATCCACGAGCAGTACTTC.

The rearrangement joins TRBV6-5 to TRBJ1-2; tentatively, D is TRBD1 (6 bases). This CDR3 comprises 14 residues. Trimming took off 6 bases at V and 0 bases at J, with 11 bases between the two ends. In germline, CDR1 is MNHEY, CDR2 SVGAGI. The CDR3 loop reads CASRYRQANYGYTF. Written as DNA, the CDR3 is TGTGCCAGCAGATACAGACAGGCTAACTATGGCTACACCTTC.

This clone was recorded only once. The chain links TRBV4-1 to TRBJ1-5; TRBD1 aligns across 7 bases. V shed 0 bases and J 9 bases; nucleotides not matched to a gene: 8. The CDR3 covers 15 residues. Germline lookup yields CDR1 MGHRA and CDR2 YSYEKL. Here the CDR3 reads CASSQEEAGGSPQHF. The DNA of the CDR3 is TGCGCCAGCAGCCAAGAGGAGGCAGGGGGGTCGCCCCAGCATTTT.

The chain joins TRBV2 to TRBJ2-1, with 10 bases fitting TRBD2. V was clipped by 5 bases and J by 9 bases; unmatched bases: 10. Per germline, CDR1 SNHLY and CDR2 FYNNEI. This CDR3 comprises 15 residues. CDR3 sequence (DNA): TGTGCCAGCAGTAGGATCAGCGGGAGGGCCGGTGAGCAGTTCTTC. This gives the protein CASSRISGRAGEQFF.

This chain links TRBV24-1 with TRBJ2-3; D is uncertain. CDR1 and CDR2 from the germline V gene are KGHDR and SFDVKD. The CDR3 is 11 amino acids. Trimming removed 5 bases from V and 4 bases from J, with 3 bases in between. CDR3 bases: TGTGCCACCAGTGCAGCAGATACGCAGTATTTT. Translation: CATSAADTQYF.

The CDR3 nucleotides are TGCGCCAGCAGCCCGGGGAGAGTTTACGAGCAGTACTTC. It encodes CASSPGRVYEQYF. The rearrangement links TRBV5-1 to TRBJ2-7, with a possible D match to TRBD2 (5 bases). V was shortened by 4 bases and J by 4 bases, with 12 bases between the two germline ends. Germline CDR1 SGHRS, CDR2 YFSETQ. The CDR3 length is 13 residues.

The chain combines TRBV7-3 with TRBJ1-1; D is uncertain. This CDR3 contains 16 residues. Germline loops: CDR1 SGHTA, CDR2 FQGTGA. The V and J ends lost 2 bases and 1 base respectively, with 14 bases between them. CDR3 nucleotide sequence: TGTGCCAGCAGCTTAGCGGGAGGACCCCGGAACACTGAAGCTTTCTTT. It encodes CASSLAGGPRNTEAFF. Supplemented by reference TRBV7-3 and TRBJ1-1, the full variable domain reads GAGVSQTPSNKVTEKGKYVELRCDPISGHTALYWYRQSLGQGPEFLIYFQGTGAADDSGLPNDRFFAVRPEGSVSTLKIQRTERGDSAVYLCASSLAGGPRNTEAFFGQGTRLTVV.

The rearrangement links TRBV28 to TRBJ2-7; D not certain. Between the trimmed V and J ends, which lost 5 bases and 3 bases, there was a span of 5 bases. Looked up from germline, CDR1 is MDHEN and CDR2 is SYDVKM. The CDR3 length is 11 residues. CDR3 amino acids: CASSANYEQYF. The CDR3, as DNA: TGTGCCAGCAGTGCGAACTACGAGCAGTACTTC.

CDR3 residues: CASSGASHGGGYTF. CDR3 nucleotides: TGTGCCAGCAGCGGTGCCTCTCACGGCGGAGGCTACACCTTC. V gene TRBV9 combines with J gene TRBJ1-2; no definite D call. Trimming removed 3 bases from V and 8 bases from J, with 17 bases in between. CDR3 length: 14 residues. Germline V lookup: CDR1 SGDLS, CDR2 YYNGEE.

In this sample, this clone turned up a few times. The genes are TRBV7-3 and TRBJ2-3; 7 bases agree with TRBD1. The length of the CDR3 is 15 residues. With V trimmed by 5 bases and J by 0 bases, 5 bases remained unmatched. The germline V gene encodes CDR1 SGHTA and CDR2 FQGTGA. In DNA form, the CDR3 reads TGTGCCAGCAGCCCGGGACAGCTAAGCACAGATACGCAGTATTTT. It translates to CASSPGQLSTDTQYF. Variable domain in full (rest from reference TRBV7-3 and TRBJ2-3): GAGVSQTPSNKVTEKGKYVELRCDPISGHTALYWYRQSLGQGPEFLIYFQGTGAADDSGLPNDRFFAVRPEGSVSTLKIQRTERGDSAVYLCASSPGQLSTDTQYFGPGTRLTVL.

The rearrangement links TRBV5-6 to TRBJ1-2; no reliable D call. This CDR3 has 12 residues. Germline V gene sequence: CDR1 SGHDT, CDR2 YYEEEE. With 0 bases removed from V and 6 bases from J, the gap between germline ends came to 6 bases. CDR3 sequence reads: CASSLVANGYTF. The CDR3 coding sequence is TGTGCCAGCAGCTTGGTTGCGAATGGCTACACCTTC.

The chain carries TRBV19 and TRBJ2-1; TRBD2 matches at 11 bases. The ends lost 3 bases at V and 0 bases at J; junction bases unmatched: 4. The CDR3 loop spans 17 amino acids. From germline, CDR1 is LNHDA and CDR2 SQIVND (reference sequence). CDR3 bases: TGTGCCAGTAGTATCCTCACTAGCGGGAGCTCCTACAATGAGCAGTTCTTC. Protein sequence: CASSILTSGSSYNEQFF.

V usage is TRBV7-9 and J usage is TRBJ1-2, with TRBD1 matching over 10 bases. CDR1 is SEHNR, CDR2 FQNEAQ, per germline (reference sequence). V shed 5 bases and J 7 bases; nucleotides not matched to a gene: 7. This CDR3 comprises 14 residues. The CDR3 DNA sequence: TGTGCCAGCAGCACGACAGGGGGCGTCCGTGGCTACACCTTC. The encoded protein is CASSTTGGVRGYTF.

This clone was seen just once. The rearrangement joins TRBV5-6 to TRBJ1-4, with 8 bases lining up with TRBD1. Germline assignment: CDR1 SGHDT and CDR2 YYEEEE. The CDR3 is made up of 15 amino acids. The junction had 10 bases not matched to a gene; V was cut back by 4 bases and J by 8 bases. The CDR3 protein is CASSPRTGLIEKLFF. Written as DNA, the CDR3 is TGTGCCAGCAGCCCAAGGACAGGGCTGATAGAAAAACTGTTTTTT.

The V gene is TRBV10-3, the J gene TRBJ2-2, with 7 bases identical to TRBD2. V was pared by 0 bases and J by 3 bases, with 1 base of the junction left unmatched. This CDR3 spans 15 amino acids. The germline V gene encodes CDR1 ENHRY and CDR2 SYGVKD. CDR3 DNA: TGTGCCATCAGTGAGTCGGGAGGGGACACCGGGGAGCTGTTTTTT. Translation: CAISESGGDTGELFF.

This clone turned up a few times. The chain recombines TRBV30 with TRBJ1-1; 9 nucleotides agree with TRBD1. Trimming cost V 3 bases and J 4 bases; bases outside gene matches: 9. The CDR3 consists of 15 residues. Germline CDR1 and CDR2: GTSNPN and SVGIG (reference sequence). The CDR3 is CAWRQGARGSTEAFF. CDR3 nucleotides: TGTGCCTGGAGACAGGGGGCACGGGGGAGCACTGAAGCTTTCTTT.

For this clone: A junction boundary mismatches the germline segment, possibly from a read error. The rearrangement uses TRBV6-5 and TRBJ1-1, with no clear D. The CDR3 length is 15 residues. Per the germline V gene, CDR1 is MNHEY and CDR2 is SVGAGI. The CDR3 nucleotides read TGTGCCAGCATTTACTCCGGGAGCGTGAACACTGAAGCTTTCTTT. Protein: CASIYSGSVNTEAFF.

The rearrangement uses TRBV30 and TRBJ2-7; 12 bases align to TRBD2. V was clipped by 2 bases and J by 2 bases; unmatched bases: 10. CDR3 size: 17 residues. From germline, CDR1 is GTSNPN and CDR2 SVGIG (reference sequence). The CDR3 bases are TGTGCCTGGAGTACACTAGCGGGAGGTCCGGAAACCTACGAGCAGTACTTC. Translated, it gives CAWSTLAGGPETYEQYF.

J is TRBJ2-3 and V is TRBV7-2; D not resolved. The CDR3 length is 15 residues. The germline CDR1 and CDR2 sequences are SGHTA and FQGNSA. Trimming cost V 1 base and J 2 bases, with 10 bases left between them. The chain's CDR3 is CASSLGLSYTDTQYF. The CDR3 nucleotides read TGTGCCAGCAGCTTAGGCCTTTCCTACACAGATACGCAGTATTTT. The full variable domain, in which reference TRBV7-2 and TRBJ2-3 provide the parts outside the CDR3, is GAGVSQSPSNKVTEKGKDVELRCDPISGHTALYWYRQSLGQGLEFLIYFQGNSAPDKSGLPSDRFSAERTGGSVSTLTIQRTQQEDSAVYLCASSLGLSYTDTQYFGPGTRLTVL.